The T cell receptor beta chain described here comes from a study of blood T cell repertoires in COVID-19 (TCRdb year 2020). Context from the whole study: The collaborator samples originated in the United States, Italy and Spain and spanned the acute and convalescent phases of COVID-19. Samples came from the ongoing ImmuneRACE study (first 160 participants) plus 1,254 subjects from 6 global collaborators. The prospective study material was composed of cDNA or gDNA derived from T cells, B-cell-depleted T cells, or PBMCs. Where HLA class I and class II types were available, the types were taken from metadata supplied by the sample provider, not from assay-based typing. The dataset comprised deeply sampled blood TCRbeta repertoires from subjects exposed to, actively infected with, or recovered from COVID-19. A freely available public database, intended as a resource for researchers studying the immune response to SARS-CoV-2, is where the repertoires were released. A de-identified subject ID, COVID-19 status, age in years and sex were almost always included in the sample metadata. Beyond this particular receptor, the publication reports: Clinical and demographic metadata were provided uncurated, with the amount varying by source and participant.

Regarding this clone: What antigen it recognizes has not been identified. Qualities for individual bases were not recorded, and no much larger clone is one base off.

TCRbeta CDR3 regions were amplified from genomic DNA by means of the immunoSEQ Assay, a bias-controlled multiplex PCR. In the original analysis: Nucleated cell counts per sample were estimated from amplification of reference gene primers within the assay. Sequence reads were collapsed and filtered to measure the absolute abundance of every unique TCRbeta CDR3 rearrangement. For each sample, productive Simpson clonality was calculated as the square root of Simpson's diversity index across productive rearrangements. What TCRdb holds here is the immuneACCESS table cut down to in-frame rearrangements. Part of the clones is not present; checked against another copy, under half of the missing clones reflect an unresolved V gene, and the others are unexplained. V, J and clone size are taken as reported in that table, and D and trimming were inferred from the DNA itself. The sample includes under 130,000 clones, with about 85% observed a single time. The top ten hold 2% to 2.5% of the sample.

The CDR3 sequence holds 14 residues, the cysteine and phenylalanine included. Just the 42-base CDR3 DNA is kept, in frame starting at base 1. The germline V gene provides CDR1 MDHEN and CDR2 SYDVKM. A distance of 10 bases separates the germline ends of V and J, which lose 2 bases and 6 bases respectively. Whole blood was collected in K2EDTA tubes by collaborating institutions according to the institutions' own protocols. For TCRbeta analysis, collaborator samples were shipped as frozen whole blood, as isolated PBMCs, or as DNA extracted from either sample type. Sequencing was carried out using peripheral blood. The chain joins TRBV28 to TRBJ1-4, with the D segment identity uncertain. The clonotype was recovered from a human donor in a cohort sampled during active COVID-19. The CDR3 loop reads CASSLTPVDEKLFF. The sequenced DNA is TGTGCCAGCAGTTTAACCCCGGTGGATGAAAAACTGTTTTTT.